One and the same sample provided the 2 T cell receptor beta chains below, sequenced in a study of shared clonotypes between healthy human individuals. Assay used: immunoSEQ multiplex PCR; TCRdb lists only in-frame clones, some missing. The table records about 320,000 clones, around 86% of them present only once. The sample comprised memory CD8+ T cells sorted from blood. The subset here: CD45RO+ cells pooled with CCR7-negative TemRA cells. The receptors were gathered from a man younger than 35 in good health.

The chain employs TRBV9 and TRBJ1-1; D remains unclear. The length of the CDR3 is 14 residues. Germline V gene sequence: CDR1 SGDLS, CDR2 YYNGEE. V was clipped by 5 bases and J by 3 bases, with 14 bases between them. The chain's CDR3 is CASSGGEGYTEAFF. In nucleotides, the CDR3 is TGTGCCAGCAGTGGTGGGGAAGGCTACACTGAAGCTTTCTTT.

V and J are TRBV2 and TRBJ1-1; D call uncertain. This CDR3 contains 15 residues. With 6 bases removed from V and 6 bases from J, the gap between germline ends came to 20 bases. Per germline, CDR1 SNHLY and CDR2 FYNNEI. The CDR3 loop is CASRATTVFVAEAFF. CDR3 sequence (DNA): TGTGCCAGCAGGGCCACAACAGTATTCGTCGCTGAAGCTTTCTTT.